This TCR beta chain was sequenced in a study of CXCR3-negative and CXCR3-positive naive CD8 T cells (dated by TCRdb to between 2019 and 2020). Regarding the complete study: In total, 130 million to 150 million TRB reads were obtained, or roughly 1.5 +/- 0.3 million reads per library. The TRBV-TRBJ cluster analysis covered naive subsets from several donors and memory cells from 3 donors. Data from some twelve donors, pooled across two independent experiments, went into the diversity and physicochemical repertoire analyses.

These reads were obtained on a NextSeq 550. The Human TCR Profiling Kit (MiLaboratory) was used to prepare UMI-labeled 5' RACE TRB cDNA libraries. cDNA synthesis used the entire amount of extracted RNA, and PCR amplification then used the entire amount of cDNA produced. Libraries were prepared in parallel using an identical number of PCR cycles. The original pipeline was this. With a requirement of at least two reads per UMI, MIGEC and MiXCR extracted about 50,000 +/- 10,000 unique UMI-labeled TRB cDNA molecules per library. An average of about 40,000 +/- 10,000 functional in-frame TRB CDR3 nucleotide clonotypes without stop codons was found per library. Diversity metrics, including normalized Shannon-Wiener and Chao1, were computed in VDJtools after downsampling to 5000 UMI-labeled TRB molecules per sample. For the central five CDR3 residues, VDJtools calculated physicochemical properties weighted by clonotype size, namely interaction energy, strength, volume and Kidera factor 4. TCRdb reprocessed the reads into one record per CDR3 protein sequence, lacking DNA. TCRdb's processing, not the authors', yielded these V and J calls. The sample table on file contains over 100,000 distinct CDR3 sequences. The top ten hold 0.45% to 0.55% of the sample.

The germline V gene sets CDR1 to LGHNA and CDR2 to YSLEER. The CDR3 runs 17 residues from the cysteine to the phenylalanine. The nucleotide record is missing. Broader findings and caveats from the paper: Surface CD5, linked to self-reactivity in mice, was comparable between naive subsets; TCR interaction strength was therefore also inferred from TRB CDR3 physicochemical properties. Similar TRBV-TRBJ usage was shown by naive CXCR3-negative and CXCR3-positive cells from the same donor, whereas distinct patterns were shown by memory cells. Both naive subsets had comparably high repertoire diversity, while memory CD8+ T cells had much lower repertoire diversity. Compared with CXCR3-negative naive cells, CXCR3-positive naive cells had TRB CDR3s with higher hydrophobicity (lower Kidera factor 4), lower energy, and higher strength and volume indices. Freshly isolated PBMCs were used for most assays because CXCR3 expression went down partially after cryopreservation.

In the case of this clonotype: Its antigen target is currently unknown.

Each CD8+ T cell subset was flow-sorted in triplicate, and some 310,000 cells per subset were placed directly into RLT lysis buffer. To keep memory contaminants out, a stringent definition of naive CD8+ T cells was applied: CD45RO-CCR7+CD27+CD95-. Peripheral blood mononuclear cells were isolated from buffy coats by standard density gradient centrifugation. A FACSAria III was used to flow-sort naive CXCR3-negative and CXCR3-positive CD8+ T cells. Total RNA was extracted from sorted cells using an RNeasy Mini Kit. This sequence uses TRBV4-3 and TRBJ1-2; TCRdb reports TRBD1, a call that lacks DNA to check it against. The origin of this receptor is a human donor in good health. Some clones in this sample may be carry-over from other donors' samples. Source material: naive CXCR3- CD8+ T cells from blood. The cell subset or site label corresponds to: CD45RO-CCR7+CD27+CD95- naive CD8+ T cells lacking CXCR3 (TNR3-). The CDR3 corresponds to CASSQVPQDRVDYGYTF.